These 12 T cell receptor beta chains originate from one sample sequenced in a study of T cell responses to AZD1222 COVID-19 vaccine. The protocol was immunoSEQ multiplex PCR, while the TCRdb copy is restricted to in-frame clones and leaves out a portion. The table lists tens of thousands of clones, around nine tenths of them singletons. The specimen comprised peripheral blood, sampled 28 days after the second AZD1222 dose. These receptors were obtained from an adult who received the AZD1222 COVID-19 vaccine.

The chain carries TRBV7-2 and TRBJ2-2; D is uncertain. Trimming removed 2 bases from V and 8 bases from J, with 15 bases in between. CDR1 is SGHTA and CDR2 is FQGNSA in the germline V gene. There are 15 residues in the CDR3. This CDR3 is CASSLLFSHGGELFF. DNA of the CDR3: TGTGCCAGCAGCTTACTTTTCTCACATGGGGGGGAGCTGTTTTTT.

The rearrangement uses TRBV5-1 and TRBJ2-6; unclear D gene. CDR1 is SGHRS and CDR2 is YFSETQ in the germline V gene. The V and J ends lost 1 base and 0 bases respectively, with 5 bases between them. The CDR3 loop spans 15 amino acids. CDR3 DNA: TGCGCCAGCAGCTTGCTAGGCTCTGGGGCCAACGTCCTGACTTTC. It is translated as CASSLLGSGANVLTF.

This rearrangement joins TRBV2 to TRBJ2-1; D uncertain. The CDR3 length is 14 residues. V was pared by 5 bases and J by 2 bases, with 10 bases between. The germline V gene has CDR1 SNHLY and CDR2 FYNNEI. The CDR3 DNA sequence: TGTGCCAGCAGTCGACGGTTCGCCTACAATGAGCAGTTCTTC. This translates into CASSRRFAYNEQFF. The variable domain in full, completed from reference TRBV2 and TRBJ2-1, reads EPEVTQTPSHQVTQMGQEVILRCVPISNHLYFYWYRQILGQKVEFLVSFYNNEISEKSEIFDDQFSVERPDGSNFTLKIRSTKLEDSAMYFCASSRRFAYNEQFFGPGTRLTVL.

The V and J genes are TRBV5-1 and TRBJ1-1, with TRBD1 as a possible D gene (5 bases). CDR1 and CDR2 (germline): SGHRS, YFSETQ. Trimming removed 3 bases from V and 8 bases from J, with 14 bases in between. This CDR3 is built from 13 residues. The CDR3 sequence: CASSSAGHAEAFF. In DNA, the CDR3 is TGCGCCAGCAGCTCTGCGGGGCATGCAGAAGCTTTCTTT.

In the case of this clone: Distinct nucleotide sequences in the sample also encode this CDR3. This chain joins TRBV7-2 and TRBJ1-5; D is perhaps TRBD1 (6 bases). Germline loops: CDR1 SGHTA, CDR2 FQGNSA. Trimming stripped 5 bases from V and 4 bases from J, with 15 bases between. The CDR3 runs to 15 residues. The CDR3 DNA reads TGTGCCAGCAGCCCCCCGGGGGGCGGTAATCAGCCCCAGCATTTT. This gives the protein CASSPPGGGNQPQHF. The complete variable domain, with remaining parts taken from reference TRBV7-2 and TRBJ1-5, reads GAGVSQSPSNKVTEKGKDVELRCDPISGHTALYWYRQSLGQGLEFLIYFQGNSAPDKSGLPSDRFSAERTGGSVSTLTIQRTQQEDSAVYLCASSPPGGGNQPQHFGDGTRLSIL.

The rearrangement uses TRBV30 and TRBJ2-5; D possibly uses TRBD1 or TRBD2 (6 bases each). V dropped 0 bases and J dropped 3 bases, with 17 bases sitting between them. The CDR3 spans 16 residues. Germline V gene data show CDR1 as GTSNPN and CDR2 as SVGIG (reference sequence). The CDR3 DNA sequence: TGTGCCTGGAGTGTAGGGGGGACAACAATTAAAGAGACCCAGTACTTC. As protein: CAWSVGGTTIKETQYF.

The chain joins TRBV5-8 to TRBJ1-2, with D perhaps TRBD1 (5 bases). Germline-derived CDR1 and CDR2 are SGHTS and YDEGEE. The CDR3 is 14 amino acids. Trimming took off 4 bases at V and 3 bases at J, with 13 bases between the two ends. The CDR3 DNA follows: TGTGCCAGCAGCCCGGGCGGGACGCACTATGGCTACACCTTC. Translated, it gives CASSPGGTHYGYTF.

The chain is built from TRBV6-5 and TRBJ1-2, with D hard to call. The V end was cut by 6 bases, the J end by 0 bases, with 11 bases between. Germline CDR1 and CDR2: MNHEY and SVGAGI. This CDR3 region has 14 residues. The CDR3, as DNA: TGTGCCAGCAGGTCGGACCCCACTAACTATGGCTACACCTTC. Protein product: CASRSDPTNYGYTF.

The chain couples TRBV5-5 to TRBJ1-3; possible D gene TRBD1, 5 bases. Germline V gives CDR1 SGHKS, CDR2 YYEKEE (reference sequence). With 4 bases removed from V and 4 bases from J, the gap between germline ends came to 18 bases. This CDR3 is built from 16 residues. The CDR3: CASSVVGGGGGNTIYF. DNA for the CDR3: TGTGCCAGCAGCGTGGTCGGCGGGGGTGGAGGAAACACCATATATTTT. Full variable domain (rest looked up from reference TRBV5-5 and TRBJ1-3): DAGVTQSPTHLIKTRGQQVTLRCSPISGHKSVSWYQQVLGQGPQFIFQYYEKEERGRGNFPDRFSARQFPNYSSELNVNALLLGDSALYLCASSVVGGGGGNTIYFGEGSWLTVV.

The V gene is TRBV27, the J gene TRBJ1-6; tentatively, D is TRBD1 (6 bases). Germline V gene data show CDR1 as MNHEY and CDR2 as SMNVEV (reference sequence). There are 18 residues in the CDR3. V dropped 6 bases and J dropped 1 base, with 19 bases sitting between them. The CDR3 coding sequence is TGTGCCAGCAGAGTATCACAGGGATTCGGGTCCTATAATTCACCCCTCCACTTT. Its protein is CASRVSQGFGSYNSPLHF.

The rearrangement uses TRBV20-1 and TRBJ2-7, with D tentatively TRBD2 (5 bases). The CDR3 has 11 residues. Germline lookup yields CDR1 DFQATT and CDR2 SNEGSKA (reference sequence). V lost 5 bases and J lost 6, with 11 bases in between. This CDR3 reads CSALPSSEQYF. CDR3 coding DNA: TGCAGTGCTTTACCTAGCAGCGAGCAGTACTTC.

The chain employs TRBV27 and TRBJ2-2; D may be TRBD1 (6 bases). V shed 6 bases and J shed 5 bases, with 16 bases lying between them. The V gene's germline CDR1 is MNHEY and CDR2 SMNVEV (reference sequence). The CDR3 totals 15 residues. Written as DNA, the CDR3 is TGTGCCAGCAGATCCCAGGGGTCGGGGACCGGGGAGCTGTTTTTT. This codes for CASRSQGSGTGELFF.